The 32 T cell receptor beta chains below come from one sample, sequenced in a study of blood T cell repertoires in COVID-19. The assay was immunoSEQ multiplex PCR, and TCRdb's table has in-frame clones only and misses some. This table holds 150,000 or so clones, about 85% found once. What was sequenced was PBMCs or T cells enriched from blood (not recorded which). These receptors all come from a woman in her thirties or forties who had been exposed to COVID-19.

The chain is built from TRBV7-3 and TRBJ2-2; D is possibly TRBD2 (5 bases). V shed 5 bases and J shed 7 bases, with 17 bases lying between them. The CDR3 consists of 15 residues. Germline V gives CDR1 SGHTA, CDR2 FQGTGA. The CDR3 loop reads CASSQTPLLGGELFF. The CDR3 coding sequence is TGTGCCAGCAGCCAAACGCCCTTACTAGGCGGGGAGCTGTTTTTT.

This clone came up once. The V call is TRBV28, the J call TRBJ2-3, with 9 bases aligning to TRBD2. Germline V gene sequence: CDR1 MDHEN, CDR2 SYDVKM. The junction had 2 bases not matched to a gene; V was cut back by 7 bases and J by 3 bases. There are 13 residues in the CDR3. CDR3 nucleotides: TGTGCCAGCAAGGCGGGAGGGACAGATACGCAGTATTTT. Amino acid sequence: CASKAGGTDTQYF.

This chain links TRBV2 with TRBJ1-5; no clear D gene. Trimming took off 1 base at V and 2 bases at J, with 6 bases between the two ends. From germline, CDR1 is SNHLY and CDR2 FYNNEI. The CDR3 loop spans 14 amino acids. The CDR3 reads CASSEVGGNQPQHF. The CDR3 DNA reads TGTGCCAGCAGTGAAGTGGGAGGCAATCAGCCCCAGCATTTT.

This chain joins TRBV7-3 and TRBJ1-1; TRBD1 matches at 9 bases. The germline gives CDR1 SGHTA, CDR2 FQGTGA. The ends lost 5 bases at V and 7 bases at J; junction bases unmatched: 8. The CDR3 is made up of 14 amino acids. In nucleotides, the CDR3 is TGTGCCAGCAGCCTGGACAGGGGCTTAGGTGAAGCTTTCTTT. This encodes CASSLDRGLGEAFF.

The genes are TRBV7-2 and TRBJ1-1; D is unresolved. The CDR3 has 14 amino acids. V was clipped by 1 base and J by 6 bases, with 12 bases between them. CDR1 and CDR2 from the germline V gene are SGHTA and FQGNSA. For the CDR3, the DNA is TGTGCCAGCAGCTTAGTCATCCCAGATGCTGAAGCTTTCTTT. Amino acid sequence: CASSLVIPDAEAFF.

This clone was seen once. V is TRBV6-2 or TRBV6-3 and J is TRBJ2-7; D is uncertain. Per germline, CDR1 MNHEY and CDR2 SVGEGT. The ends were cut back, 2 bases at V and 0 bases at J, with 8 bases in the middle. The CDR3 has 14 residues. CDR3 sequence: CASSYRLVSYEQYF. The DNA of the CDR3 is TGTGCCAGCAGTTACCGCTTAGTCTCCTACGAGCAGTACTTC.

There are a few counts of this clone. The chain joins TRBV6-1 to TRBJ1-5; D remains ambiguous. The germline gives CDR1 MNHNS, CDR2 SASEGT. Trimming stripped 2 bases from V and 0 bases from J, with 8 bases between. CDR3 length: 15 residues. The CDR3 sequence is CASSETDGSNQPQHF. The CDR3 DNA is TGTGCCAGCAGTGAAACAGACGGTAGCAATCAGCCCCAGCATTTT.

As regards this clone: Other DNA sequences in this sample translate to the same CDR3. CDR3 region: CASTPGGLSYEQYF. The DNA for the CDR3 is TGTGCCAGCACCCCAGGGGGCCTCTCCTACGAGCAGTACTTC. The chain recombines TRBV28 with TRBJ2-7; 8 positions match TRBD1. The CDR3 is 14 residues long. Germline CDR1 reads MDHEN; CDR2 reads SYDVKM. V trimming: 7 bases; J trimming: 0 bases; junction bases outside the gene matches: 5.

This rearrangement joins TRBV27 to TRBJ1-2, with D possibly TRBD1 on 5 matching bases. The V and J ends lost 6 bases and 4 bases respectively, with 15 bases between them. This CDR3 contains 14 residues. Germline lookup yields CDR1 MNHEY and CDR2 SMNVEV (reference sequence). CDR3 nucleotides: TGTGCCAGCAGCCTATCCCGGACAAGCTATGGCTACACCTTC. Its protein is CASSLSRTSYGYTF.

This chain joins TRBV29-1 and TRBJ2-2; TRBD2 agrees at 7 bases. Trimming at V came to 7 bases and at J to 3 bases, leaving 2 bases not matched to a gene. CDR3 length equals 12 residues. Germline-derived CDR1 and CDR2 are SQVTM and ANQGSEA. The chain's CDR3 is CSGRGDTGELFF. As DNA, the CDR3 is TGCAGCGGACGGGGGGACACCGGGGAGCTGTTTTTT.

The chain links TRBV5-1 to TRBJ2-2, with D perhaps matching TRBD1 (5 bases). Trimming cost V 2 bases and J 1 base, with 6 bases left between them. The CDR3 spans 14 residues. The germline CDR1 and CDR2 sequences are SGHRS and YFSETQ. CDR3 DNA sequence: TGCGCCAGCAGCTTAGACAGGAACACCGGGGAGCTGTTTTTT. Translating it yields CASSLDRNTGELFF.

The rearrangement uses TRBV2 and TRBJ1-5; 8 nucleotides match TRBD1. J gave up 1 base and V 6 bases, and 8 bases lay outside the gene matches. The CDR3 contains 16 residues. CDR1 SNHLY and CDR2 FYNNEI come from the germline V gene. The CDR3 sequence: CASRAHRGRSNQPQHF. In DNA form, the CDR3 reads TGTGCCAGCAGGGCCCACAGGGGGAGAAGCAATCAGCCCCAGCATTTT.

V and J are TRBV7-9 and TRBJ2-7, with D perhaps matching TRBD1 (6 bases). The CDR3 is 17 residues long. CDR1 is SEHNR, CDR2 FQNEAQ, per germline (reference sequence). V lost 1 base and J 1 base, leaving 17 bases between the germline ends. In nucleotides, the CDR3 is TGTGCCAGCAGCTTAGATGGAAGGTACAGGGTATCCTACGAGCAGTACTTC. Amino acids: CASSLDGRYRVSYEQYF.

J is TRBJ2-6 and V is TRBV5-4, with D unclear. Trimming left V 3 bases short and J 4 bases short, with 5 bases between. In germline, CDR1 is SGHNT, CDR2 YYREEE (reference sequence). CDR3 length equals 13 residues. The CDR3 loop reads CASSWPGANVLTF. The CDR3 nucleotides read TGTGCCAGCAGCTGGCCCGGGGCCAACGTCCTGACTTTC.

The rearrangement links TRBV9 to TRBJ2-2; the match to TRBD2 covers 8 bases. This CDR3 is 20 amino acids long. Germline CDR1 and CDR2: SGDLS and YYNGEE. With 0 bases clipped from V and 7 bases from J, the junction kept 20 bases outside the gene matches. CDR3 DNA: TGTGCCAGCAGCGTAGACGTTGGGAGCGGGGGCCGAATGGACAGCGGGGAGCTGTTTTTT. Translating gives CASSVDVGSGGRMDSGELFF.

This clone was observed a handful of times. CDR3 loop: CASRPQGLNTEAFF. The CDR3 DNA reads as TGTGCCAGCAGACCACAGGGACTGAACACTGAAGCTTTCTTT. The V call is TRBV3-1 (or the pseudogene TRBV3-2), the J call TRBJ1-1; D perhaps matches TRBD1 (6 bases). V was pared by 6 bases and J by 0 bases, with 11 bases between. CDR1 and CDR2 from the germline V gene are LGHDT and YNNKEL (reference sequence). The CDR3 loop spans 14 amino acids.

The CDR3 DNA is TGTGCCAGCAGTTTCGGGGGAGGCCAGCCCCAGCATTTT. Protein product: CASSFGGGQPQHF. This sequence joins TRBV27 and TRBJ1-5; D perhaps matches TRBD1 (5 bases). V lost 3 bases to trimming and J lost 7 bases, with 10 bases between them. Germline V CDR1 and CDR2: MNHEY, SMNVEV (reference sequence). CDR3 size: 13 residues.

Notes on this clone: Other DNA sequences in this specimen translate into the identical CDR3. The chain joins TRBV19 to TRBJ1-5; the D is unclear. This CDR3 is built from 13 residues. Per germline, CDR1 LNHDA and CDR2 SQIVND (reference sequence). V lost 5 bases to trimming and J lost 4 bases, with 9 bases between them. CDR3 residues: CASSLARNQPQHF. DNA of the CDR3: TGTGCCAGTAGTCTAGCGCGAAATCAGCCCCAGCATTTT.

The chain couples TRBV2 to TRBJ2-2; no reliable D call. V was clipped by 7 bases and J by 5 bases, with 14 bases between them. The CDR3 totals 14 residues. Germline V gene sequence: CDR1 SNHLY, CDR2 FYNNEI. In nucleotides, the CDR3 is TGTGCCAGCAAAGGCGGCTTGAATACCGGGGAGCTGTTTTTT. It encodes CASKGGLNTGELFF.

This chain uses TRBV27 with TRBJ1-5; TRBD1 matches at 7 bases. V shed 4 bases and J 3 bases; nucleotides not matched to a gene: 3. The CDR3 is 14 residues long. CDR1 MNHEY and CDR2 SMNVEV come from the germline V gene (reference sequence). CDR3 nucleotides: TGTGCCAGCAGTTACGGACAGGACAATCAGCCCCAGCATTTT. Translation: CASSYGQDNQPQHF.

The rearrangement joins TRBV9 to TRBJ1-3, with D possibly being TRBD1 (6 bases). The CDR3 totals 14 residues. Trimming took 0 bases from V and 2 from J, leaving 6 bases between them. Germline CDR1 reads SGDLS; CDR2 reads YYNGEE. The CDR3 reads CASSVAGAGNTIYF. The CDR3 DNA reads TGTGCCAGCAGCGTAGCAGGGGCTGGAAACACCATATATTTT.

The rearrangement links TRBV6-5 to TRBJ2-7; 7 bases agree with TRBD1. This CDR3 is 14 amino acids long. With 10 bases clipped from V and 5 bases from J, the junction kept 14 bases outside the gene matches. From germline, CDR1 is MNHEY and CDR2 SVGAGI. For the CDR3, the DNA is TGTGCCACTACCAAAGCGACAGGGAGTGACGAGCAGTACTTC. Its protein is CATTKATGSDEQYF.

This rearrangement joins TRBV5-1 to TRBJ1-1; D is perhaps TRBD1 (5 bases). The CDR3 is made up of 15 amino acids. Per germline, CDR1 SGHRS and CDR2 YFSETQ. Trimming pared 0 bases from V and 4 bases from J, leaving 13 bases between. CDR3 nucleotides: TGCGCCAGCAGCTTGGTTCAGGGTTGGGTCACTGAAGCTTTCTTT. Amino acids: CASSLVQGWVTEAFF.

The table lists this clone with a count of one. The chain combines TRBV19 with TRBJ2-7; D is unclear. With 3 bases removed from V and 0 bases from J, the gap between germline ends came to 15 bases. This CDR3 has 16 amino acids. The germline V gene has CDR1 LNHDA and CDR2 SQIVND (reference sequence). The CDR3 loop is CASSIAGQPSSYEQYF. The CDR3 DNA sequence: TGTGCCAGTAGTATCGCAGGTCAGCCGAGCTCCTACGAGCAGTACTTC.

V and J are TRBV4-1 and TRBJ2-4; 8 nucleotides agree with TRBD2. V lost 2 bases and J lost 7; bases outside the gene matches: 7. The germline V gene encodes CDR1 MGHRA and CDR2 YSYEKL. The CDR3 has 15 amino acids. The CDR3 here is CASSQLTRGGNIQYF. The CDR3 bases are TGCGCCAGCAGCCAACTTACCCGGGGGGGGAACATTCAGTACTTC.

The chain is built from TRBV7-9 and TRBJ2-4; 9 bases align to TRBD1. This CDR3 has 17 amino acids. V lost 5 bases, J lost 8 bases, and 16 bases stayed unmatched. Germline assignment: CDR1 SEHNR and CDR2 FQNEAQ (reference sequence). The CDR3 spells CASSPQVGQGPKDIQYF. The CDR3 bases are TGTGCCAGCAGCCCTCAGGTGGGACAGGGACCTAAAGACATTCAGTACTTC.

This rearrangement joins TRBV3-1 (or the pseudogene TRBV3-2) to TRBJ1-6, with D possibly TRBD1 on 5 matching bases. Germline V gives CDR1 LGHDT, CDR2 YNNKEL (reference sequence). The CDR3 sequence is 16 residues long. V was clipped by 4 bases and J by 7 bases, with 17 bases between them. CDR3 sequence reads: CASSPPSGVWNSPLHF. CDR3 DNA sequence: TGTGCCAGCAGCCCCCCGTCGGGGGTGTGGAATTCACCCCTCCACTTT.

This sequence joins TRBV6-5 and TRBJ1-2; the match to TRBD1 covers 9 bases. This CDR3 spans 14 amino acids. J gave up 8 bases and V 6 bases, and 10 bases lay outside the gene matches. Germline V gene lookup returns CDR1 MNHEY and CDR2 SVGAGI. Written as DNA, the CDR3 is TGTGCCAGCAGGGAGGGGACAGGGAGGCTCGGCTACACCTTC. This sequence encodes CASREGTGRLGYTF.

V usage is TRBV5-5 and J usage is TRBJ2-1, with D perhaps matching TRBD2 (6 bases). This CDR3 contains 13 residues. V was pared by 3 bases and J by 8 bases, with 12 bases between. Germline assignment: CDR1 SGHKS and CDR2 YYEKEE (reference sequence). CDR3 loop: CASSYRLGDEQFF. The CDR3, as DNA: TGTGCCAGCAGCTACCGACTAGGCGATGAGCAGTTCTTC.

The chain recombines TRBV3-1 (or the pseudogene TRBV3-2) with TRBJ1-5, with D unclear. CDR1 LGHDT and CDR2 YNNKEL come from the germline V gene (reference sequence). The ends were cut back, 1 base at V and 2 bases at J, with 12 bases in the middle. The CDR3 covers 16 residues. This CDR3 is CASSQVGGLGNQPQHF. The CDR3 nucleotides are TGTGCCAGCAGCCAAGTTGGCGGGCTCGGCAATCAGCCCCAGCATTTT.

The chain recombines TRBV27 with TRBJ2-1, with D possibly TRBD1 on 5 matching bases. Trimming cost V 8 bases and J 4 bases, with 15 bases left between them. Germline assignment: CDR1 MNHEY and CDR2 SMNVEV (reference sequence). CDR3 size: 14 residues. The CDR3 DNA is TGTGCCAGCCGTACCCGGACAAAATACAATGAGCAGTTCTTC. This sequence encodes CASRTRTKYNEQFF.

This chain joins TRBV27 and TRBJ2-1; 8 nucleotides agree with TRBD2. Germline CDR1 reads MNHEY; CDR2 reads SMNVEV (reference sequence). Trimming removed 5 bases from V and 4 bases from J; junction bases left unmatched: 16. The CDR3 covers 18 residues. The CDR3 DNA reads as TGTGCCAGCAGTCCAGGACTAGCTTTCAATCCCGGGTACAATGAGCAGTTCTTC. This translates into CASSPGLAFNPGYNEQFF.